This T cell receptor beta chain was sequenced during a study of shared clonotypes between healthy human individuals. The study's findings and limits: Genetic and exposure-history diversity was limited by the few donors. Naive subsets typically showed greater estimated richness than memory subsets.

Concerning this clone itself: Its antigen is still unknown.

V was pared by 5 bases and J by 6 bases, with 4 bases of the junction left unmatched. The CDR3 is 12 residues long. Per the germline V gene, CDR1 is SGHNT and CDR2 is YYREEE (reference sequence). Data came from immunoSEQ multiplex PCR; TCRdb stores just in-frame clones and leaves some out. In the table there are over a million clones, about 75% of which are singletons. The J gene is TRBJ2-7, the V gene TRBV5-4; 8 bases line up with TRBD1. The clonotype originates from a man between 18 and 29 years old in good health. Input material: memory CD4+ T cells sorted from blood. As for subset: CD45RA-negative fraction. For the CDR3, the DNA is TGTGCCAGCAGTCCACAGGGGGTCGAGCAGTACTTC. Protein product: CASSPQGVEQYF.